In this sample, the clone carrying this T cell receptor (beta chain) turned up once. Its antigen is unidentified. Treatment reported: 19 received Ad26.COV2.S at low or high dose, single or two shots; 5 received placebo; per-sample allocation not given. Sampling occurred on day 63 after the first vaccine or placebo injection. This person who donated was an adult of 18-55 years in Boston. The length of the CDR3 is 15 residues. V lost 1 base and J lost 4; bases outside the gene matches: 4. The germline CDR1 and CDR2 sequences are KGHSH and LQKENI. The sample originates from a study of Ad26.COV2.S vaccination and SARS-CoV-2 variants. Whole-study results and caveats: Spike-specific CD8+ and CD4+ T cell responses reportedly showed substantial breadth after vaccination.

This table comes from immunoSEQ multiplex PCR, and its TCRdb copy is limited to in-frame clones, with some not included. Of 300,000 to 400,000 clones listed, around 89% are singletons. The input for sequencing was peripheral blood, taken in a trial of Ad26.COV2.S vaccine versus placebo. The sequence was collected from a person aged 18-60 years who received the Ad26.COV2.S COVID-19 vaccine or a placebo. The rearrangement uses TRBV18 and TRBJ1-3, with 7 positions matching TRBD1. DNA for the CDR3: TGTGCCAGCTCACCACAGGGGGCGAGCGGAAACACCATATATTTT. Translated, it gives CASSPQGASGNTIYF.